The 28 T cell receptor beta chains listed next were all sequenced from one sample in a study of human T cells and chemical hapten exposure. TCRdb itself ran the RACE reads through MiXCR, one entry per CDR3 protein. The sample carries almost 40,000 distinct CDR3 sequences, 9.5% recorded once. Time point of the sample: patch test 3, about 24 weeks after DPC sensitization. Treatment of the sample: therapeutic diphenylcyclopropenone sensitization with weekly scalp DPC. Whole blood, unfractionated, served as the material for total RNA extraction. Sequenced material: whole blood, taken in connection with sensitization to the hapten diphenylcyclopropenone (DPC). These receptors originate from a man aged 45-60 years with alopecia areata. Some clones in this sample may be carry-over from other donors' samples.

The table lists this clonotype with many counts. The gene calls are TRBV7-2 and TRBJ1-2; a possible D gene is TRBD1 (5 bases). Trimming shortened V by 2 bases and J by 5 bases, and 24 bases separated the two germline ends. From germline, CDR1 is SGHTA and CDR2 FQGNSA. The CDR3 sequence is 18 residues long. In nucleotides, the CDR3 is TGTGCCAGCAGCTTACCACCGGGACTCCATCCTGAGCTATATGGCTACACCTTC. This sequence encodes CASSLPPGLHPELYGYTF.

As for this clonotype: This sequence may be a read error, since a much larger clone differs from it by one base. The chain joins TRBV20-1 to TRBJ2-1; the match to TRBD2 covers 10 bases. Germline-derived CDR1 and CDR2 are DFQATT and SNEGSKA (reference sequence). The V gene end was trimmed by 6 bases and the J gene end by 6 bases; junction bases not matched to a gene: 8. The CDR3 has 14 amino acids. The CDR3 bases are TGCAGTGCAACCCTAGCGGGAGTCTGCAATGAGCAGTTCTTC. Its protein product is CSATLAGVCNEQFF.

The chain links TRBV4-1 to TRBJ2-1; TRBD1 matches at 7 bases. Trimming took 1 base from V and 6 from J; bases not matched to a gene: 12. The CDR3 is made up of 17 amino acids. Per germline, CDR1 MGHRA and CDR2 YSYEKL. DNA of the CDR3: TGCGCCAGCAGCCAAGGGATTCTCCGGGACAGACTCAATGAGCAGTTCTTC. Residues: CASSQGILRDRLNEQFF.

This chain joins TRBV11-2 and TRBJ1-2; D remains ambiguous. The CDR3 totals 13 residues. Germline V gives CDR1 SGHAT, CDR2 FQNNGV. V dropped 3 bases and J dropped 5 bases, with 10 bases sitting between them. In DNA form, the CDR3 reads TGTGCCAGCAGCTTGGGTCAGTCTTATGGCTACACCTTC. Translating gives CASSLGQSYGYTF.

In DNA, the CDR3 is TGTGCCATCAGTGAGTCAGGAGATGATCAGCCCCAGCATTTT. Translation: CAISESGDDQPQHF. The rearrangement joins TRBV10-3 to TRBJ1-5; no definite D call. The germline gives CDR1 ENHRY, CDR2 SYGVKD. This CDR3 has 14 amino acids. V was shortened by 0 bases and J by 5 bases, with 8 bases between the two germline ends.

This clonotype was seen only a few times. In DNA, the CDR3 is TGTGCCATCAGTGAGTCGAATCCGGGACAGGGGCCACCCCTCCACTTT. It codes for CAISESNPGQGPPLHF. The chain employs TRBV10-3 and TRBJ1-6; 10 bases are a match to TRBD1. This CDR3 is built from 16 residues. The V gene's germline CDR1 is ENHRY and CDR2 SYGVKD. J lost 11 bases, V lost 0 bases, and 7 bases had no gene match.

The chain combines TRBV12-3 or TRBV12-4 with TRBJ2-1, with D possibly TRBD2 on 6 matching bases. CDR3 size: 17 residues. Deletions cut 5 bases from V and 1 base from J, with 18 bases between. This chain's CDR3 is CASSPHLLASSYNEQFF. In DNA, the CDR3 is TGTGCCAGCAGTCCCCACTTACTAGCTAGTTCCTACAATGAGCAGTTCTTC.

The rearrangement uses TRBV11-1 and TRBJ2-1, with TRBD2 matching 7 bases. V shed 5 bases, J shed 1 base, and the junction held 8 bases outside the gene matches. This CDR3 has 16 amino acids. Germline V gene sequence: CDR1 SGHAT, CDR2 FQDESV (reference sequence). CDR3 DNA: TGTGCCAGCAGCCGACTAGCTTCGAAATCCTACAATGAGCAGTTCTTC. Translation: CASSRLASKSYNEQFF.

The V gene is TRBV12-3 or TRBV12-4, the J gene TRBJ1-4, with 8 bases matching TRBD1. The CDR3 consists of 14 residues. The J segment lost 7 bases and the V segment lost 5 bases, leaving 6 bases of the junction unmatched. For the CDR3, the DNA is TGTGCCAGCAGTCTGCAGGGGGCAAGTGAAAAACTGTTTTTT. Translating it yields CASSLQGASEKLFF.

This CDR3 is CSARALLALADTQYF. The CDR3 DNA follows: TGCAGTGCTAGAGCTCTGCTAGCGCTCGCAGATACGCAGTATTTT. The rearrangement joins TRBV20-1 to TRBJ2-3, with TRBD2 as a possible D gene (6 bases). CDR1 and CDR2 from the germline V gene are DFQATT and SNEGSKA (reference sequence). Trimming pared 1 base from V and 4 bases from J, leaving 15 bases between. CDR3 length: 15 residues.

This clonotype was seen repeatedly, ten times or more. The chain has TRBV4-3 and TRBJ1-6; TRBD1 matches at 10 bases. The germline V gene encodes CDR1 LGHNA and CDR2 YSLEER. The V and J ends lost 0 bases and 7 bases, in that order; junction bases with no gene match: 3. CDR3 size: 16 residues. Here the CDR3 DNA reads TGCGCCAGCAGCCAAGATGAGGACAGGGGGAATTCACCCCTCCACTTT. This translates into CASSQDEDRGNSPLHF.

This clonotype came up many times. V and J are TRBV7-2 and TRBJ2-3; D gene ambiguous. V shed 3 bases and J shed 0 bases, with 10 bases lying between them. The CDR3 sequence is 15 residues long. From germline, CDR1 is SGHTA and CDR2 FQGNSA. DNA of the CDR3: TGTGCCAGCAGCTTTAATTATCTAAGCACAGATACGCAGTATTTT. This gives the protein CASSFNYLSTDTQYF.

The chain couples TRBV4-1 to TRBJ1-6; D might be TRBD1 (5 bases). Trimming took off 1 base at V and 14 bases at J, with 9 bases between the two ends. Per the germline V gene, CDR1 is MGHRA and CDR2 is YSYEKL. The CDR3 sequence is 12 residues long. CDR3 sequence reads: CASSQAGHSLHF. The CDR3 DNA is TGCGCCAGCAGCCAAGCGGGGCACTCCCTCCACTTT.

The V and J genes are TRBV7-9 and TRBJ1-1; D not resolved. The germline gives CDR1 SEHNR, CDR2 FQNEAQ (reference sequence). Trimming removed 5 bases at V and 6 bases at J, with 10 bases between. CDR3 length equals 12 residues. CDR3 coding DNA: TGTGCCAGCAGCACTCTTGGCCCTGAAGCTTTCTTT. The encoded protein is CASSTLGPEAFF.

This clonotype showed up many times. J is TRBJ2-1 and V is TRBV5-1; 7 bases agree with TRBD1. J gave up 0 bases and V 2 bases, and 8 bases lay outside the gene matches. The CDR3 spans 17 residues. From germline, CDR1 is SGHRS and CDR2 YFSETQ. This CDR3 reads CASSLYPGQSSYNEQFF. The DNA for the CDR3 is TGCGCCAGCAGCTTATATCCGGGACAGAGCTCCTACAATGAGCAGTTCTTC. Full variable domain (remainder filled in from reference TRBV5-1 and TRBJ2-1): KAGVTQTPRYLIKTRGQQVTLSCSPISGHRSVSWYQQTPGQGLQFLFEYFSETQRNKGNFPGRFSGRQFSNSRSEMNVSTLELGDSALYLCASSLYPGQSSYNEQFFGPGTRLTVL.

This clonotype was seen ten or more times. The chain employs TRBV4-1 and TRBJ1-2, with 10 bases aligning to TRBD1. This CDR3 contains 16 residues. The junction had 6 bases not matched to a gene; V was cut back by 1 base and J by 4 bases. CDR1 is MGHRA and CDR2 is YSYEKL in the germline V gene. The chain's CDR3 is CASSQGGQGVFYGYTF. The CDR3 region has the DNA TGCGCCAGCAGCCAAGGCGGACAGGGGGTCTTCTATGGCTACACCTTC.

This clonotype has a handful of counts. The V call is TRBV29-1, the J call TRBJ2-3, with D possibly being TRBD2 (5 bases). Trimming shortened V by 5 bases and J by 5 bases, and 14 bases separated the two germline ends. The germline V gene has CDR1 SQVTM and CDR2 ANQGSEA. The CDR3 runs to 13 residues. CDR3 residues: CSVRGRVRDTQYF. In DNA form, the CDR3 reads TGCAGCGTTCGCGGGCGGGTCCGAGATACGCAGTATTTT.

This clonotype was observed a few times. The gene calls are TRBV19 and TRBJ2-3, with D unresolved. Per the germline V gene, CDR1 is LNHDA and CDR2 is SQIVND (reference sequence). This CDR3 spans 15 amino acids. V was trimmed by 0 bases and J by 2 bases, leaving 9 bases between them. This CDR3 is CASSIEEPTTDTQYF. CDR3 nucleotides: TGTGCCAGTAGTATAGAAGAGCCCACCACAGATACGCAGTATTTT. Full variable domain (missing parts from reference TRBV19 and TRBJ2-3): DGGITQSPKYLFRKEGQNVTLSCEQNLNHDAMYWYRQDPGQGLRLIYYSQIVNDFQKGDIAEGYSVSREKKESFPLTVTSAQKNPTAFYLCASSIEEPTTDTQYFGPGTRLTVL.

This clonotype came up a few times. The genes are TRBV30 and TRBJ1-2; D is possibly TRBD1 (6 bases). The V end lost 6 bases, the J end lost 3 bases, and 14 bases lay between the germline ends. CDR1 GTSNPN and CDR2 SVGIG come from the germline V gene (reference sequence). The CDR3 covers 13 residues. CDR3 sequence (DNA): TGTGCCTGCTCGATCCAGGGGCACTATGGCTACACCTTC. Amino acids: CACSIQGHYGYTF.

This clonotype came up many times. The rearrangement joins TRBV5-1 to TRBJ1-5; D is possibly TRBD1 (5 bases). The CDR3 covers 14 residues. Per the germline V gene, CDR1 is SGHRS and CDR2 is YFSETQ. The V gene lost 0 bases and the J gene lost 9 bases, with 13 bases spanning the gap. CDR3 in amino acids: CASSLGGGPGPQHF. CDR3 nucleotide sequence: TGCGCCAGCAGCTTGGGTGGGGGACCTGGGCCCCAGCATTTT.

This clonotype was seen repeatedly, ten times or more. The rearrangement joins TRBV3-1 to TRBJ2-7; 10 bases map to TRBD1. This CDR3 contains 16 residues. CDR1 and CDR2 from the germline V gene are LGHDT and YNNKEL (reference sequence). Losses at the gene ends were 4 bases for V and 2 bases for J; bases not matched to a gene: 8. CDR3 amino acids: CASSLRTGQGTYEQYF. The CDR3, as DNA: TGTGCCAGCAGCCTACGAACGGGACAGGGGACCTACGAGCAGTACTTC.

V gene TRBV7-2 combines with J gene TRBJ1-1; no firm D call. Trimming took 1 base from V and 5 from J, leaving 11 bases between them. The V gene's germline CDR1 is SGHTA and CDR2 FQGNSA. The CDR3 sequence is 14 residues long. The CDR3 spells CASSLVARKTEAFF. The DNA of the CDR3 is TGTGCCAGCAGCTTAGTTGCGCGGAAGACTGAAGCTTTCTTT.

In its sample, this clonotype was seen many times. CDR3 in DNA: TGTGCCAGCAGTGAAGTTGGCGGATGGCTGGCGGGAGACACAGATACGCAGTATTTT. This codes for CASSEVGGWLAGDTDTQYF. This chain uses TRBV2 with TRBJ2-3; TRBD2 matches 7 bases. In germline, CDR1 is SNHLY, CDR2 FYNNEI. Losses at the gene ends were 1 base for V and 2 bases for J; bases not matched to a gene: 15. The CDR3 runs to 19 residues.

This clonotype was seen a few times. The gene calls are TRBV6-6 and TRBJ2-3; possibly TRBD2 for D (5 bases). Germline CDR1 reads MNHNY; CDR2 reads SVGAGI (reference sequence). Trimming shortened V by 7 bases and J by 4 bases, and 12 bases separated the two germline ends. The length of the CDR3 is 13 residues. In nucleotides, the CDR3 is TGTGCCAGCATTAGGGAGAGGGCAGATACGCAGTATTTT. Protein product: CASIRERADTQYF.

This rearrangement joins TRBV6-5 to TRBJ1-6; 9 nucleotides line up with TRBD1. Germline V CDR1 and CDR2: MNHEY, SVGAGI. Trimming removed 4 bases from V and 11 bases from J; junction bases left unmatched: 6. CDR3 size: 14 residues. CDR3 coding DNA: TGTGCCAGCAGTTGGACAGGGGAAGGGACACCCCTCCACTTT. Protein product: CASSWTGEGTPLHF.

This clonotype has ten or more counts. This CDR3 reads CASGLGSGRETQYF. Here the CDR3 DNA reads TGTGCTAGTGGTTTGGGCTCGGGCCGGGAGACCCAGTACTTC. The V gene is TRBV12-5, the J gene TRBJ2-5; D not certain. The V gene lost 1 base and the J gene lost 5 bases, with 11 bases spanning the gap. The CDR3 length is 14 residues. The V gene's germline CDR1 is LGHNT and CDR2 FRNRAP. Based on the CDR3 plus reference TRBV12-5 and TRBJ2-5, the full variable domain is DARVTQTPRHKVTEMGQEVTMRCQPILGHNTVFWYRQTMMQGLELLAYFRNRAPLDDSGMPKDRFSAEMPDATLATLKIQPSEPRDSAVYFCASGLGSGRETQYFGPGTRLLVL.

There are a few counts of this clonotype. This chain connects TRBV7-2 to TRBJ1-2; D is unresolved. The CDR3 is made up of 12 amino acids. Looked up from germline, CDR1 is SGHTA and CDR2 is FQGNSA. Trimming left V 2 bases short and J 1 base short, with 2 bases between. This CDR3 is CASSLNNYGYTF. CDR3 sequence (DNA): TGTGCCAGCAGCTTAAATAACTATGGCTACACCTTC. Full variable domain (outside the CDR3, taken from reference TRBV7-2 and TRBJ1-2): GAGVSQSPSNKVTEKGKDVELRCDPISGHTALYWYRQSLGQGLEFLIYFQGNSAPDKSGLPSDRFSAERTGGSVSTLTIQRTQQEDSAVYLCASSLNNYGYTFGSGTRLTVV.

This clonotype has only a few counts. This chain connects TRBV24-1 to TRBJ2-3; D gene uncertain. The V and J ends lost 3 bases and 0 bases respectively, with 3 bases between them. This CDR3 is built from 13 residues. The germline CDR1 and CDR2 sequences are KGHDR and SFDVKD. This CDR3 is CATSDPSTDTQYF. CDR3 bases: TGTGCCACCAGTGATCCTAGCACAGATACGCAGTATTTT.